The TCR beta chain described here comes from a study of blood T cell repertoires in COVID-19. Overall study context: COVID-19 samples collected from the United States, Italy and Spain covered acute and convalescent phases.

Germline CDR1 is SGHRS and CDR2 is YFSETQ. CDR3 length equals 15 residues. The ends lost 3 bases at V and 8 bases at J; junction bases unmatched: 10. In the original workflow: By means of reference gene primer amplification, nucleated cell counts were estimated. Sequencing was performed with immunoSEQ multiplex PCR; in TCRdb, only in-frame clones are kept and a portion is missing. Clonal size and the V and J genes are those of that table, whereas D and trimming came from the DNA. The sample includes fewer than 200,000 clones, approximately 86% of them seen just once. The receptor was isolated from a man aged 60-69 years who had recovered from COVID-19. V usage is TRBV5-1 and J usage is TRBJ1-4; 7 nucleotides agree with TRBD1. Sequencing was carried out using PBMCs or T cells enriched from blood (not recorded which). CDR3 residues: CASSSGLRGDEKLFF. As DNA, the CDR3 is TGCGCCAGCAGCTCTGGCCTCAGGGGGGACGAAAAACTGTTTTTT.